The clone carrying this TCR beta chain was observed a few times. Antigen: not known. Primers: 60 Vbeta forward and 13 Jbeta reverse. Here immunoSEQ multiplex PCR was the method, and the copy in TCRdb shows in-frame clones only, minus some. The profile covers 150,000 to 200,000 clones, with approximately 76% appearing a single time and roughly 2% taken by the ten largest. Trimming at V came to 3 bases and at J to 9 bases, leaving 4 bases not matched to a gene. CDR1 SGHNT and CDR2 YYREEE come from the germline V gene (reference sequence). This CDR3 comprises 15 residues. This specimen belongs to a study of cytomegalovirus exposure and HLA in healthy donors. The wider study: T cells numbering about 180 million yielded approximately 100 million unique TCR beta sequences in an earlier analysis.

Study conclusions and caveats: Per published accounts, TCR beta sequences correctly predicted the HLA-A and HLA-B alleles of most subjects.

The sequencing input was PBMCs. The chain combines TRBV5-4 with TRBJ2-1, with 15 positions matching TRBD2. This TCR derives from a female donor in good health and CMV-seronegative. The CDR3 sequence is CASSSGLAGGLEQFF. In DNA form, the CDR3 reads TGTGCCAGCAGCTCGGGACTAGCGGGAGGTCTTGAGCAGTTCTTC. Using reference TRBV5-4 and TRBJ2-1 for the parts outside the CDR3, the full variable domain is ETGVTQSPTHLIKTRGQQVTLRCSSQSGHNTVSWYQQALGQGPQFIFQYYREEENGRGNFPPRFSGLQFPNYSSELNVNALELDDSALYLCASSSGLAGGLEQFFGPGTRLTVL.